The T cell receptor beta chain described here comes from a study of T cells in Graves' hyperthyroidism and ophthalmopathy. Germline loops: CDR1 SEHNR, CDR2 FQNEAQ (reference sequence). Deletions cut 5 bases from V and 5 bases from J, with 11 bases between. There are 13 residues in the CDR3. RNA transcripts were the template for amplifying TCR beta CDR3 regions. TCR CDR3 underwent first-round RT-PCR with the HTBI primer set. TCRdb passed the multiplex PCR reads through MiXCR, listing each CDR3 protein once. The sample includes a few hundred thousand distinct CDR3 sequences, around 16% of them seen just once. This clonotype turned up a few times.

V usage is TRBV7-9 and J usage is TRBJ2-3, with a possible D match to TRBD2 (5 bases). The sequence was obtained from a woman aged 25 to 39 with Graves' ophthalmopathy. The source material was blood. This CDR3 is CASSPEVRDTQYF. The CDR3, as DNA: TGTGCCAGCAGCCCGGAGGTCCGAGATACGCAGTATTTT.